Each of the 15 T cell receptor beta chains below was sequenced from the same sample in a study of circulating and synovial CD4+ cells in juvenile arthritis. Here immunoSEQ multiplex PCR was the method, and the copy in TCRdb shows in-frame clones only, minus some. The sample yields around 3,000 clones, roughly 85% seen once. Sequenced sample: CD4+ T cells from synovial fluid. The receptors originated from a human donor with juvenile idiopathic arthritis.

The chain has TRBV28 and TRBJ1-1; the D is unclear. In germline, CDR1 is MDHEN, CDR2 SYDVKM. The CDR3 length is 11 residues. Between the trimmed V and J ends, which lost 6 bases and 7 bases, there was a span of 9 bases. The CDR3 here is CASRRGIEAFF. The CDR3 DNA sequence: TGTGCCAGCAGAAGAGGCATTGAAGCTTTCTTT.

The rearrangement uses TRBV11-2 and TRBJ2-3, with D unclear. The CDR3 totals 12 residues. Germline CDR1 SGHAT, CDR2 FQNNGV. The V end lost 8 bases, the J end lost 5 bases, and 11 bases lay between the germline ends. The CDR3: CASAELRDTQYF. CDR3 coding DNA: TGTGCCAGCGCCGAACTACGAGATACGCAGTATTTT.

This sequence joins TRBV19 and TRBJ2-5; perhaps TRBD1 as D (6 bases). Germline assignment: CDR1 LNHDA and CDR2 SQIVND (reference sequence). This CDR3 is 18 amino acids long. Trimming took 9 bases from V and 4 from J, leaving 30 bases between them. CDR3 nucleotides: TGTGCCAGCCCTAATCATCCAGGGAAGATTGTAGGGGGAGAGACCCAGTACTTC. Its translation: CASPNHPGKIVGGETQYF.

This clone was detected once. The chain links TRBV7-2 to TRBJ1-6; no clear D. CDR3 length: 15 residues. Germline assignment: CDR1 SGHTA and CDR2 FQGNSA. The V end lost 6 bases, the J end lost 5 bases, and 14 bases lay between the germline ends. Written as DNA, the CDR3 is TGTGCCAGCAGGAAGACTGTCCTGGATAATTCACCCCTCCACTTT. Its protein product is CASRKTVLDNSPLHF.

A remark on this clone: The junction departs from germline at one end; a sequencing error may be responsible. Other DNA sequences in the sample encode the same CDR3. The gene calls are TRBV10-3 and TRBJ1-3; 7 nucleotides match TRBD1. Germline CDR1 is ENHRY and CDR2 is SYGVKD. The CDR3 is made up of 14 amino acids. This CDR3 is CAISDREVGNTIYF. CDR3 DNA sequence: TGTGCCATCAGCGACAGGGAAGTGGGCAACACTATATATTTT.

This rearrangement joins TRBV7-3 to TRBJ1-1; D unresolved. Germline V gene sequence: CDR1 SGHTA, CDR2 FQGTGA. There are 13 residues in the CDR3. The V end lost 2 bases, the J end lost 5 bases, and 9 bases lay between the germline ends. The CDR3 reads CASSLLTGTEAFF. CDR3 nucleotides: TGTGCCAGCAGCTTACTCACGGGGACTGAAGCTTTCTTT.

This chain joins TRBV27 and TRBJ1-4, with D uncertain. This CDR3 contains 21 residues. Trimming stripped 3 bases from V and 0 bases from J, with 26 bases between. CDR1 is MNHEY and CDR2 is SMNVEV in the germline V gene (reference sequence). CDR3 region: CASSFSGGSLGATATNEKLFF. For the CDR3, the DNA is TGTGCCAGCAGTTTCAGCGGAGGTAGTCTCGGCGCAACGGCAACTAATGAAAAACTGTTTTTT.

The chain has TRBV7-8 and TRBJ2-1, with D possibly TRBD1 on 6 matching bases. V lost 1 base to trimming and J lost 15 bases, with 16 bases between them. CDR3 size: 13 residues. The germline gives CDR1 SGHVS, CDR2 FQNEAQ. CDR3 sequence reads: CASSLGQTGTSFF. CDR3 DNA sequence: TGTGCCAGCAGCTTAGGCCAAACAGGGACGTCGTTCTTC.

About this clone: Relative to the germline gene, one junction end is altered; a read error may explain this. The chain has TRBV28 and TRBJ2-5; D is possibly TRBD2 (7 bases). The J call may not be correct, given that the DNA end is closer to TRBJ2-7. The germline V gene encodes CDR1 MDHEN and CDR2 SYDVKM. The CDR3 extends over 16 amino acids. This chain's CDR3 is CANSYGRGRKRSEQYF. The CDR3 DNA follows: TGTGCCAACAGTTACGGGCGGGGGCGCAAAAGGAGCGAGCAGTACTTC.

The rearrangement uses TRBV28 and TRBJ1-2; D may be TRBD1 (5 bases). V gave up 5 bases and J gave up 7 bases, with 14 bases separating them. The CDR3 covers 13 residues. Germline CDR1 and CDR2: MDHEN and SYDVKM. The CDR3 nucleotides read TGTGCCAGCAGTCCGTACAGGCGCTTTGGCTACACCTTC. It translates to CASSPYRRFGYTF.

The chain uses TRBV7-3 and TRBJ2-3, with a tentative D call TRBD1 (6 bases). The length of the CDR3 is 13 residues. Germline CDR1 SGHTA, CDR2 FQGTGA. With 2 bases removed from V and 4 bases from J, the gap between germline ends came to 7 bases. The CDR3 sequence: CASSLQGPDTQYF. In DNA, the CDR3 is TGTGCCAGCAGCTTACAGGGGCCAGATACGCAGTATTTT. Supplemented by reference TRBV7-3 and TRBJ2-3, the full variable domain reads GAGVSQTPSNKVTEKGKYVELRCDPISGHTALYWYRQSLGQGPEFLIYFQGTGAADDSGLPNDRFFAVRPEGSVSTLKIQRTERGDSAVYLCASSLQGPDTQYFGPGTRLTVL.

This clone was picked up a small number of times. The V call is TRBV9, the J call TRBJ1-3; 9 bases fit TRBD1. There are 19 residues in the CDR3. J lost 2 bases, V lost 0 bases, and 12 bases had no gene match. CDR1 is SGDLS and CDR2 is YYNGEE in the germline V gene. CDR3 region: CASSVVVSDRGAPGNTIYF. DNA of the CDR3: TGTGCCAGCAGCGTAGTTGTCTCGGACAGGGGAGCCCCTGGAAACACCATATATTTT.

This clone was seen just once. V usage is TRBV2 and J usage is TRBJ2-1, with TRBD2 identical over 8 bases. V lost 6 bases, J lost 8 bases, and 6 bases stayed unmatched. This CDR3 is 13 amino acids long. Per germline, CDR1 SNHLY and CDR2 FYNNEI. In nucleotides, the CDR3 is TGTGCCAGCAGCTTAAACGGGAGGGATGAGCAGTTCTTC. It is translated as CASSLNGRDEQFF.

The rearrangement links TRBV7-2 to TRBJ1-4; maybe TRBD1 (5 bases). Trimming took off 5 bases at V and 0 bases at J, with 7 bases between the two ends. CDR1 and CDR2 (germline): SGHTA, FQGNSA. This CDR3 region has 14 residues. The CDR3, as DNA: TGTGCCAGCAGCCAAGGGGCAACTAATGAAAAACTGTTTTTT. Its translation is CASSQGATNEKLFF.

V and J are TRBV19 and TRBJ1-4; possible D gene TRBD1, 5 bases. CDR1 and CDR2 from the germline V gene are LNHDA and SQIVND (reference sequence). CDR3 length: 14 residues. The V end was cut by 4 bases, the J end by 7 bases, with 13 bases between. The CDR3 DNA reads TGTGCCAGTAGTAGCACTGGGACTCGTGAAAAACTGTTTTTT. This codes for CASSSTGTREKLFF.